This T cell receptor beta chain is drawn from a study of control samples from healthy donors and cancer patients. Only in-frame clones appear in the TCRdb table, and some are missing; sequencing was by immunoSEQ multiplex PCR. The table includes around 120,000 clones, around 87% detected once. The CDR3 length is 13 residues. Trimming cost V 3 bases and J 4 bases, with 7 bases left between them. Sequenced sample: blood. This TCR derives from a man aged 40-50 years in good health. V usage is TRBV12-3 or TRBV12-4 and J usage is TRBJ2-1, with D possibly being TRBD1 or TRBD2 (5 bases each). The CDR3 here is CASSFGGYNEQFF. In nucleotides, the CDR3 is TGTGCCAGCAGTTTTGGGGGTTACAATGAGCAGTTCTTC.